A single sample is the source of the 8 T cell receptor beta chains below, sequenced in a study of beta chain features in type 1 diabetes. What was sequenced were expressed TCRB transcripts, since all of the isolated RNA had been reverse transcribed. Sequenced by immunoSEQ multiplex PCR; TCRdb stores in-frame clones only, minus some. The top ten hold 0.035% to 0.045% of the sample, which has over 650,000 clones, roughly 13% seen once. No antigens are known for them. Broader study findings: Shorter TCRB CDR3s, moderately but significantly so, were found in Type 1 diabetes patients in all four CD4+ subsets.

The sample taken for sequencing was naive CD4+ T cells from blood. These receptors all come from a man younger than 35 with type 1 diabetes.

The genes are TRBV5-6 and TRBJ2-1; possibly TRBD1 or TRBD2 for D (5 bases each). The V and J ends lost 1 base and 5 bases respectively, with 19 bases between them. The CDR3 has 17 residues. Germline CDR1 and CDR2: SGHDT and YYEEEE. The CDR3 DNA reads as TGTGCCAGCAGCTTGAAGGGAGAACGGGGCAGGAACAATGAGCAGTTCTTC. Protein sequence: CASSLKGERGRNNEQFF. Combining the CDR3 with reference TRBV5-6 and TRBJ2-1 gives the whole variable domain DAGVTQSPTHLIKTRGQQVTLRCSPKSGHDTVSWYQQALGQGPQFIFQYYEEEERQRGNFPDRFSGHQFPNYSSELNVNALLLGDSALYLCASSLKGERGRNNEQFFGPGTRLTVL.

This clone is a singleton in its sample. This sequence joins TRBV27 and TRBJ2-2; D is uncertain. Trimming took off 11 bases at V and 6 bases at J, with 4 bases between the two ends. The CDR3 has 9 residues. Germline V gene data show CDR1 as MNHEY and CDR2 as SMNVEV (reference sequence). CDR3 coding DNA: TGTGCCTGCGCCGGGGAGCTGTTTTTT. This codes for CACAGELFF.

This clone was seen a handful of times. The chain employs TRBV9 and TRBJ1-2; D gene uncertain. The V gene's germline CDR1 is SGDLS and CDR2 YYNGEE. The V end lost 0 bases, the J end lost 3 bases, and 9 bases lay between the germline ends. The CDR3 contains 14 residues. CDR3 protein: CASSVGTYDYGYTF. The CDR3 DNA reads TGTGCCAGCAGCGTAGGGACGTACGACTATGGCTACACCTTC. The full variable domain, in which reference TRBV9 and TRBJ1-2 provide the parts outside the CDR3, is DSGVTQTPKHLITATGQRVTLRCSPRSGDLSVYWYQQSLDQGLQFLIQYYNGEERAKGNILERFSAQQFPDLHSELNLSSLELGDSALYFCASSVGTYDYGYTFGSGTRLTVV.

This clone was picked up a small number of times. The chain joins TRBV6-5 to TRBJ1-2; no clear D. The CDR3 loop spans 13 amino acids. The germline V gene has CDR1 MNHEY and CDR2 SVGAGI. The germline V and J ends were trimmed by 2 bases and 11 bases, with 15 bases remaining between them. Here the CDR3 reads CASSYRGRESYTF. In DNA form, the CDR3 reads TGTGCCAGCAGTTACCGTGGGAGGGAATCTTACACCTTC.

This clone showed up just a few times. The chain combines TRBV7-2 with TRBJ2-7, with D perhaps matching TRBD1 or TRBD2 (5 bases each). This CDR3 has 15 amino acids. Per the germline V gene, CDR1 is SGHTA and CDR2 is FQGNSA. Trimming left V 5 bases short and J 6 bases short, with 20 bases between. The CDR3 DNA follows: TGTGCCAGCAGCCCTGGACTGGGGGATAGGTTCGAGCAGTACTTC. It encodes CASSPGLGDRFEQYF.

This clone was observed a few times. The chain joins TRBV19 to TRBJ2-3; the D is unclear. The V gene lost 5 bases and the J gene lost 5 bases, with 14 bases spanning the gap. This CDR3 is built from 14 residues. Germline V gene lookup returns CDR1 LNHDA and CDR2 SQIVND (reference sequence). CDR3 amino acids: CASSASPLGDTQYF. DNA for the CDR3: TGTGCCAGTAGTGCCTCCCCACTCGGAGATACGCAGTATTTT.

The V and J genes are TRBV4-1 and TRBJ1-1; 7 bases align to TRBD1. CDR1 is MGHRA and CDR2 is YSYEKL in the germline V gene. The CDR3 loop spans 14 amino acids. The V and J ends lost 7 bases and 5 bases, in that order; junction bases with no gene match: 10. CDR3 coding DNA: TGCGCCAGCAATCCCGAGGGGGCTGGAACTGAAGCTTTCTTT. Translated, it gives CASNPEGAGTEAFF.

This clone was picked up a small number of times. The V call is TRBV5-1, the J call TRBJ2-5, with D possibly TRBD1 on 6 matching bases. The CDR3 consists of 14 residues. From germline, CDR1 is SGHRS and CDR2 YFSETQ. V was shortened by 0 bases and J by 3 bases, with 9 bases between the two germline ends. The CDR3 loop is CASSLAGAEETQYF. CDR3 bases: TGCGCCAGCAGCTTGGCAGGGGCCGAAGAGACCCAGTACTTC.